This entry lists 7 T cell receptor beta chains sequenced from one sample in a study of T cells in Graves' hyperthyroidism and ophthalmopathy. Regions amplified from RNA transcripts were the TCR beta CDR3 regions. TCR CDR3 underwent first-round RT-PCR with the HTBI primer set. TCRdb re-called the multiplex PCR reads through MiXCR, storing one row per CDR3 protein. Of about 350,000 distinct CDR3 sequences detected, more than 11% appear once; the ten largest clones hold just under 25%. Sequenced input: blood. The source is a woman aged 25 to 45 with Graves' hyperthyroidism.

This clonotype appeared many times. The chain is built from TRBV28 and TRBJ2-1; unclear D gene. This CDR3 is built from 15 residues. Trimming removed 2 bases at V and 0 bases at J, with 8 bases between. Per germline, CDR1 MDHEN and CDR2 SYDVKM. The CDR3 DNA follows: TGTGCCAGCAGTTTACCAGGTCTCTCCTACAATGAGCAGTTCTTC. This sequence encodes CASSLPGLSYNEQFF.

With regard to this clonotype: A much larger clone lies one base from this, so it may be a read error. The conserved closing phenylalanine or tryptophan is absent in this CDR3, likely reflecting a read error. The CDR3 region is CASRQGSPMSGELFL. Here the CDR3 DNA reads TGTGCCAGCAGGCAGGGAAGTCCCATGTCCGGGGAGCTGTTTCTT. The V gene is TRBV5-5, the J gene TRBJ2-2, with D maybe TRBD1 (5 bases). Trimming removed 5 bases at V and 6 bases at J, with 17 bases between. The CDR3 sequence is 15 residues long. Per germline, CDR1 SGHKS and CDR2 YYEKEE (reference sequence).

Ten or more counts support this clonotype. The chain couples TRBV2 to TRBJ1-4; D ambiguous. Deletions cut 7 bases from V and 6 bases from J, with 3 bases between. There are 10 residues in the CDR3. Germline V gives CDR1 SNHLY, CDR2 FYNNEI. The DNA of the CDR3 is TGTGCCAGCAAGGATGAAAAACTGTTTTTT. Encoded protein: CASKDEKLFF. The full variable domain, in which reference TRBV2 and TRBJ1-4 provide the parts outside the CDR3, is EPEVTQTPSHQVTQMGQEVILRCVPISNHLYFYWYRQILGQKVEFLVSFYNNEISEKSEIFDDQFSVERPDGSNFTLKIRSTKLEDSAMYFCASKDEKLFFGSGTQLSVL.

The genes are TRBV6-1 and TRBJ1-4; D unclear. The CDR3 has 13 residues. The germline gives CDR1 MNHNS, CDR2 SASEGT. V lost 8 bases and J 3 bases, leaving 10 bases between the germline ends. The CDR3 here is CASCLVANEKLFF. CDR3 in DNA: TGTGCCAGCTGTTTAGTAGCTAATGAAAAACTGTTTTTT.

At least ten counts were recorded for this clonotype. This sequence joins TRBV25-1 and TRBJ2-7; maybe TRBD2 (6 bases). Trimming took off 5 bases at V and 3 bases at J, with 14 bases between the two ends. The CDR3 contains 14 residues. From germline, CDR1 is MGHDK and CDR2 SYGVNS. CDR3 region: CASSSLATDYEQYF. The CDR3 coding sequence is TGTGCCAGCAGTTCCCTAGCGACCGACTACGAGCAGTACTTC.

This clonotype was counted only a few times. This sequence joins TRBV5-6 and TRBJ1-2; the match to TRBD1 covers 8 bases. The V and J ends lost 4 bases and 1 base, in that order; junction bases with no gene match: 12. This CDR3 is 17 amino acids long. CDR1 and CDR2 (germline): SGHDT, YYEEEE. The CDR3 bases are TGTGCCAGCAGCACCGAGGACAGGGCTGCATTTAACTATGGCTACACCTTC. The encoded protein is CASSTEDRAAFNYGYTF. Filled out from reference TRBV5-6 and TRBJ1-2, the complete variable domain reads DAGVTQSPTHLIKTRGQQVTLRCSPKSGHDTVSWYQQALGQGPQFIFQYYEEEERQRGNFPDRFSGHQFPNYSSELNVNALLLGDSALYLCASSTEDRAAFNYGYTFGSGTRLTVV.

The chain uses TRBV20-1 and TRBJ2-2; D is tentatively TRBD1 or TRBD2 (5 bases each). The germline V gene has CDR1 DFQATT and CDR2 SNEGSKA (reference sequence). The CDR3 is 16 amino acids. V shed 3 bases and J shed 2 bases, with 16 bases lying between them. CDR3 sequence reads: CSASSSGRPNTGELFF. The DNA for the CDR3 is TGCAGTGCTAGCTCCTCGGGACGGCCAAACACCGGGGAGCTGTTTTTT.